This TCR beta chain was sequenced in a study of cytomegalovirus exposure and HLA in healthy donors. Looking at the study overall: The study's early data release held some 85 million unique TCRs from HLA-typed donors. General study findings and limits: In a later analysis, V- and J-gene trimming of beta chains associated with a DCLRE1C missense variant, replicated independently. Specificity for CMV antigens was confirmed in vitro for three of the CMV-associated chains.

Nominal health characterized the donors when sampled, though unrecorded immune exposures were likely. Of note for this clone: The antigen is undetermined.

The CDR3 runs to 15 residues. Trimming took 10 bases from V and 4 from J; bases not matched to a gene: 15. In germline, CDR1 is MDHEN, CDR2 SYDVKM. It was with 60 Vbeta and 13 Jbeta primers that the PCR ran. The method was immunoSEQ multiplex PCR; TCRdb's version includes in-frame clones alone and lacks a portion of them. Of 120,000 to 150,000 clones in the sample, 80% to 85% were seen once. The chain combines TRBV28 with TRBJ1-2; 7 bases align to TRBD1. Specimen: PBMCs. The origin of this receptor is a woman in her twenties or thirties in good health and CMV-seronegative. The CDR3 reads CATCPGVTGAYGYTF. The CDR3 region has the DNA TGTGCCACCTGCCCGGGTGTAACAGGGGCCTATGGCTACACCTTC.